This T cell receptor beta chain was identified during a study of cytomegalovirus exposure and HLA in healthy donors. On the study more broadly: One earlier analysis, a look at 150 million to 200 million T cells, found more than 100 million unique TCR beta sequences. Tens of millions of unique TCRs, all from HLA-typed donors, were included in an early release of the data. Study-level results: Cytomegalovirus association was listed for roughly 160 TCR beta chains. Sequencing depth roughly uniform across donors was assumed in presence/absence analyses.

Worth noting for this clone: Antigen: not known.

The PCR had 60 Vbeta and 13 Jbeta primers. Sequencing was performed with immunoSEQ multiplex PCR; in TCRdb, only in-frame clones are kept and a portion is missing. The sample holds roughly 120,000 clones, around 75% seen once. This CDR3 region has 13 residues. The J segment lost 6 bases and the V segment lost 5 bases, leaving 3 bases of the junction unmatched. Germline CDR1 SGHTA, CDR2 FQGTGA. The clonotype originates from a man between 60 and 75 years old in good health and CMV-seropositive. Material: PBMCs. The chain links TRBV7-3 to TRBJ2-3; 9 positions match TRBD2. The CDR3 sequence: CASSTGLADTQYF. In nucleotides, the CDR3 is TGTGCCAGCAGCACCGGACTAGCGGATACGCAGTATTTT. Looking up the rest from reference TRBV7-3 and TRBJ2-3 gives the full variable domain: GAGVSQTPSNKVTEKGKYVELRCDPISGHTALYWYRQSLGQGPEFLIYFQGTGAADDSGLPNDRFFAVRPEGSVSTLKIQRTERGDSAVYLCASSTGLADTQYFGPGTRLTVL.